Following are 16 T cell receptor beta chains from one sample sequenced in a study of blood T cell repertoires in COVID-19. Assay: immunoSEQ multiplex PCR; the TCRdb copy retains only in-frame clones and omits some. The profile shows some 81,000 clones, 90% to 95% of them singletons. The sample comprised peripheral blood. The source is a human donor with active COVID-19. The donor label of this sample is uncertain.

The chain recombines TRBV11-3 with TRBJ2-5, with D unclear. This CDR3 contains 16 residues. Germline V gene sequence: CDR1 SGHNT, CDR2 YENEEA. The ends were cut back, 1 base at V and 1 base at J, with 13 bases in the middle. CDR3 sequence: CASSLVVAASQETQYF. The CDR3 DNA sequence: TGTGCCAGCAGCTTAGTCGTGGCCGCTAGCCAAGAGACCCAGTACTTC.

The CDR3 loop is CASSLVSSGPLYEQYF. The CDR3 DNA is TGTGCCAGCAGCTTGGTGTCCAGCGGCCCCCTCTACGAGCAGTACTTC. The chain recombines TRBV5-6 with TRBJ2-7, with a tentative D call TRBD2 (5 bases). The CDR3 totals 16 residues. V lost 0 bases and J lost 3, with 16 bases in between. Germline CDR1 is SGHDT and CDR2 is YYEEEE.

The chain couples TRBV4-3 to TRBJ2-1; possible D gene TRBD2, 5 bases. Germline loops: CDR1 LGHNA, CDR2 YSLEER. This CDR3 is 17 amino acids long. V lost 0 bases and J lost 8, with 20 bases in between. CDR3 sequence: CASSQDPPGSRTDEQFF. The CDR3 coding sequence is TGCGCCAGCAGCCAAGATCCGCCGGGATCACGCACCGATGAGCAGTTCTTC.

This clone is a singleton in its sample. This chain connects TRBV5-1 to TRBJ1-2; 7 bases are a match to TRBD1. CDR3 length: 13 residues. The J segment lost 6 bases and the V segment lost 5 bases, leaving 7 bases of the junction unmatched. Germline V gene data show CDR1 as SGHRS and CDR2 as YFSETQ. CDR3 nucleotide sequence: TGCGCCAGCAGACCACAGGGGACGGATGGCTACACCTTC. Translating it yields CASRPQGTDGYTF.

The chain carries TRBV5-4 and TRBJ2-2; 9 positions match TRBD1. V shed 8 bases, J shed 9 bases, and the junction held 29 bases outside the gene matches. This CDR3 comprises 20 residues. Germline lookup yields CDR1 SGHNT and CDR2 YYREEE (reference sequence). The DNA of the CDR3 is TGTGCCAGTCAGTCCCCCGGGACAGGGAAACCGGTTGGGGGTTTTCGGGAGCTGTTTTTT. Protein sequence: CASQSPGTGKPVGGFRELFF.

This sequence joins TRBV5-1 and TRBJ2-7, with 14 bases that match TRBD2. Germline CDR1 and CDR2: SGHRS and YFSETQ. This CDR3 comprises 14 residues. The CDR3 sequence is CASSLERGTSGGHV. The CDR3 nucleotides read TGCGCCAGCAGCTTGGAGAGAGGGACTAGCGGGGGTCACGTC.

CDR3 bases: TGTGCCAGCAGTGAGTTAAGCGGGACGTTAGAGACCCAGTACTTC. It yields the protein CASSELSGTLETQYF. The chain has TRBV25-1 and TRBJ2-5, with TRBD2 matching over 7 bases. The V gene's germline CDR1 is MGHDK and CDR2 SYGVNS. V trimming: 3 bases; J trimming: 4 bases; junction bases outside the gene matches: 8. The CDR3 extends over 15 amino acids.

The chain recombines TRBV6-5 with TRBJ2-1; TRBD2 is a possible D gene (5 bases). The V end lost 5 bases, the J end lost 8 bases, and 10 bases lay between the germline ends. The CDR3 length is 12 residues. CDR1 is MNHEY, CDR2 SVGAGI, per germline. The CDR3 bases are TGTGCCAGCAGTCCCGAGGGTCATGAGCAGTTCTTC. As protein: CASSPEGHEQFF.

The chain joins TRBV18 to TRBJ1-1, with D hard to call. Looked up from germline, CDR1 is KGHSH and CDR2 is LQKENI. Trimming stripped 5 bases from V and 0 bases from J, with 13 bases between. The CDR3 runs to 15 residues. The CDR3 DNA is TGTGCCAGCTCATACGTAGGACTCATGAACACTGAAGCTTTCTTT. It yields the protein CASSYVGLMNTEAFF. Full variable domain (remainder filled in from reference TRBV18 and TRBJ1-1): NAGVMQNPRHLVRRRGQEARLRCSPMKGHSHVYWYRQLPEEGLKFMVYLQKENIIDESGMPKERFSAEFPKEGPSILRIQQVVRGDSAAYFCASSYVGLMNTEAFFGQGTRLTVV.

The V gene is TRBV7-9, the J gene TRBJ1-3; TRBD1 agrees at 7 bases. With V trimmed by 5 bases and J by 6 bases, 4 bases remained unmatched. Looked up from germline, CDR1 is SEHNR and CDR2 is FQNEAQ (reference sequence). CDR3 length: 13 amino acids. In nucleotides, the CDR3 is TGTGCCAGCAGCCCCGGACAGGCAAACACCATATATTTT. Its translation is CASSPGQANTIYF.

This rearrangement joins TRBV5-5 to TRBJ2-3; weak D call: TRBD1 (6 bases). In germline, CDR1 is SGHKS, CDR2 YYEKEE (reference sequence). The V end lost 4 bases, the J end lost 0 bases, and 12 bases lay between the germline ends. This CDR3 comprises 15 residues. The CDR3 protein is CASSRTAASTDTQYF. In DNA form, the CDR3 reads TGTGCCAGCAGCCGGACAGCCGCTAGCACAGATACGCAGTATTTT.

The chain carries TRBV7-2 and TRBJ2-7, with 8 bases identical to TRBD2. Germline values: CDR1 SGHTA, CDR2 FQGNSA. V was pared by 2 bases and J by 1 base, with 10 bases of the junction left unmatched. The CDR3 loop spans 17 amino acids. The CDR3 nucleotides read TGTGCCAGCAGCTTAATACGTGGACTAGCTGGGTCCTACGAGCAGTACTTC. It translates to CASSLIRGLAGSYEQYF.

The chain recombines TRBV18 with TRBJ2-7, with D possibly TRBD2 on 6 matching bases. Germline V gene lookup returns CDR1 KGHSH and CDR2 LQKENI. V gave up 6 bases and J gave up 3 bases, with 12 bases separating them. The CDR3 has 13 residues. CDR3 DNA sequence: TGTGCCAGCTCCCTCGGGAGAGGCTACGAGCAGTACTTC. The encoded protein is CASSLGRGYEQYF. Drawing the rest from reference TRBV18 and TRBJ2-7, the complete variable domain is NAGVMQNPRHLVRRRGQEARLRCSPMKGHSHVYWYRQLPEEGLKFMVYLQKENIIDESGMPKERFSAEFPKEGPSILRIQQVVRGDSAAYFCASSLGRGYEQYFGPGTRLTVT.

This chain joins TRBV7-9 and TRBJ1-6; no firm D call. V lost 4 bases and J lost 9, with 19 bases in between. The germline V gene has CDR1 SEHNR and CDR2 FQNEAQ (reference sequence). The CDR3 runs 16 residues. The CDR3 region has the DNA TGTGCCAGCAGCTCATCTAGCCCCGGCGGCGTTTCACCCCTCCACTTT. Translated: CASSSSSPGGVSPLHF.

The chain combines TRBV24-1 with TRBJ2-3, with TRBD2 matching 11 bases. The CDR3 is 20 residues long. Trimming took 2 bases from V and 6 from J; bases not matched to a gene: 18. Germline CDR1 and CDR2: KGHDR and SFDVKD. The CDR3 region has the DNA TGTGCCACCAGTGATTCCAGCCGCAAGACTAGCGGGACGCCCCGGGATACGCAGTATTTT. Protein product: CATSDSSRKTSGTPRDTQYF.

The rearrangement links TRBV9 to TRBJ1-2, with 10 bases matching TRBD1. The CDR3 consists of 16 residues. Germline CDR1 is SGDLS and CDR2 is YYNGEE. After removal of 3 bases from V and 4 bases from J, the junction contained 9 bases not matched to a gene. The CDR3 nucleotides read TGTGCCAGCAGCGAGACCGGGACAGGGGCCCCCTATGGCTACACCTTC. It encodes CASSETGTGAPYGYTF.